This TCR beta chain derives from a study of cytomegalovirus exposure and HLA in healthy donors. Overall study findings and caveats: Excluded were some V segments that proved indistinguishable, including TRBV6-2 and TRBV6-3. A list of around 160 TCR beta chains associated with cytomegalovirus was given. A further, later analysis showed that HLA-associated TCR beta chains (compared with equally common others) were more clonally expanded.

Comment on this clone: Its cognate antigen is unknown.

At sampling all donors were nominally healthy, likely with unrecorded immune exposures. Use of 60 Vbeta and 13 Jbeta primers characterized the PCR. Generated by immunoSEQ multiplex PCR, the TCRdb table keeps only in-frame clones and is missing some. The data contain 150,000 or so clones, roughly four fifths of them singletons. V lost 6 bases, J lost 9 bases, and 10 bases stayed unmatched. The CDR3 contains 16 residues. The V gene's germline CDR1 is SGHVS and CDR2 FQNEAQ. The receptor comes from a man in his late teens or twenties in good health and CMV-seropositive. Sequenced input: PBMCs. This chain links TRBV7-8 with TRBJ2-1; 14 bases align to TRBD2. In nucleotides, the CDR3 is TGTGCCAGCAGTTTTAAACCGGGACTAGCGGGAGTTGAGCAGTTCTTC. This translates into CASSFKPGLAGVEQFF.